Following are 26 T cell receptor beta chains from one sample sequenced in a study of CD8 T cells in Susac syndrome. The RNA input was about 0.5 to 1 ug, and it was reverse transcribed with random hexamers. From the immunoSEQ multiplex PCR reads, TCRdb called clonotypes with MiXCR, one entry per CDR3 protein. Of tens of thousands of distinct CDR3 sequences in the sample, more than 80% are singletons; the top ten hold 0.2%. The specimen was CD8+ T cells from PBMCs. These receptors were taken from a human donor in good health.

The CDR3 DNA sequence: TGTGCCAGCAGTTACTCGAGCCAGAGGGGGCACTCTGGAAACACCATATATTTT. This sequence encodes CASSYSSQRGHSGNTIYF. The J gene is TRBJ1-3, the V gene TRBV6-5; 7 nucleotides match TRBD1. CDR3 length: 18 residues. CDR1 MNHEY and CDR2 SVGAGI come from the germline V gene. The trim removed 0 bases at V and 0 bases at J, leaving 8 bases unmatched.

The CDR3 nucleotides are TGTGCCAGCAGTTACTTTCCGGCCCCAACAGACTATGGCTACACCTTC. Translated, it gives CASSYFPAPTDYGYTF. The rearrangement uses TRBV6-5 and TRBJ1-2; D gene uncertain. This CDR3 region has 16 residues. V gave up 1 base and J gave up 3 bases, with 15 bases separating them. CDR1 is MNHEY and CDR2 is SVGAGI in the germline V gene.

This clonotype was picked up one time. The chain uses TRBV5-4 and TRBJ1-2, with D maybe TRBD1 (6 bases). The germline V gene has CDR1 SGHNT and CDR2 YYREEE (reference sequence). V gave up 0 bases and J gave up 7 bases, with 13 bases separating them. This CDR3 has 14 amino acids. In nucleotides, the CDR3 is TGTGCCAGCAGCTTGGTATCGGGGGGCGCTGGCTACACCTTC. This gives the protein CASSLVSGGAGYTF. The complete variable domain, with remaining parts taken from reference TRBV5-4 and TRBJ1-2, reads ETGVTQSPTHLIKTRGQQVTLRCSSQSGHNTVSWYQQALGQGPQFIFQYYREEENGRGNFPPRFSGLQFPNYSSELNVNALELDDSALYLCASSLVSGGAGYTFGSGTRLTVV.

The chain uses TRBV19 and TRBJ1-5; D is ambiguous. This CDR3 has 12 amino acids. In germline, CDR1 is LNHDA, CDR2 SQIVND (reference sequence). V dropped 6 bases and J dropped 6 bases, with 9 bases sitting between them. In DNA form, the CDR3 reads TGTGCCAGTAGCCCGCAGACTCAGCCCCAGCATTTT. The encoded protein is CASSPQTQPQHF.

In DNA, the CDR3 is TGCAGTGCTAGAGATGATGGTTGGACGCAGGGTGAATTTGGAAACACCATATATTTT. Translated: CSARDDGWTQGEFGNTIYF. The chain couples TRBV20-1 to TRBJ1-3, with D perhaps matching TRBD1 (5 bases). This CDR3 comprises 19 residues. CDR1 and CDR2 from the germline V gene are DFQATT and SNEGSKA (reference sequence). Between the trimmed V and J ends, which lost 0 bases and 3 bases, there was a span of 24 bases.

V gene TRBV4-1 combines with J gene TRBJ2-3, with D hard to call. The CDR3 has 15 amino acids. V lost 0 bases and J lost 3, with 10 bases in between. CDR1 is MGHRA and CDR2 is YSYEKL in the germline V gene. The CDR3 sequence: CASSQDRVRTDTQYF. For the CDR3, the DNA is TGCGCCAGCAGCCAAGATCGGGTGCGGACAGATACGCAGTATTTT.

V usage is TRBV9 and J usage is TRBJ1-3; no reliable D call. Trimming removed 2 bases at V and 0 bases at J, with 9 bases between. Germline-derived CDR1 and CDR2 are SGDLS and YYNGEE. This CDR3 contains 15 residues. The CDR3 protein is CASSVQENSGNTIYF. CDR3 DNA: TGTGCCAGCAGCGTTCAGGAAAACTCTGGAAACACCATATATTTT.

In its sample, this clonotype was seen once. This sequence joins TRBV6-6 and TRBJ2-7, with 8 positions matching TRBD1. Per the germline V gene, CDR1 is MNHNY and CDR2 is SVGAGI (reference sequence). The CDR3 runs 16 residues. V shed 8 bases and J 0 bases; nucleotides not matched to a gene: 12. CDR3 nucleotides: TGTGCCAGCGGTATAACCGGACAGGGAGGCTCCTACGAGCAGTACTTC. Protein product: CASGITGQGGSYEQYF.

V is TRBV7-3 and J is TRBJ2-7, with 9 bases matching TRBD1. Trimming removed 5 bases from V and 4 bases from J; junction bases left unmatched: 6. Per germline, CDR1 SGHTA and CDR2 FQGTGA. The CDR3 length is 14 residues. In DNA form, the CDR3 reads TGTGCCAGCAGCCCGACAGGGGGGATTTACGAGCAGTACTTC. This codes for CASSPTGGIYEQYF.

CDR3 sequence reads: CASSPSSERNEQFF. In nucleotides, the CDR3 is TGTGCCAGCAGTCCATCATCAGAGAGAAATGAGCAGTTCTTC. The genes are TRBV6-2 or TRBV6-3 and TRBJ2-1; D is unresolved. The CDR3 covers 14 residues. Trimming removed 5 bases at V and 7 bases at J, with 15 bases between. Germline loops: CDR1 MNHEY, CDR2 SVGEGT.

The rearrangement uses TRBV27 and TRBJ2-7, with 9 bases that match TRBD1. Germline trimming cut 0 bases from V and 2 bases from J; bases unmatched to any gene: 5. The CDR3 covers 16 residues. CDR1 and CDR2 from the germline V gene are MNHEY and SMNVEV (reference sequence). The CDR3: CASSLSTGTGTYEQYF. CDR3 DNA sequence: TGTGCCAGCAGTTTATCGACCGGGACAGGGACCTACGAGCAGTACTTC.

The rearrangement uses TRBV4-1 and TRBJ1-2; TRBD1 is a possible D gene (5 bases). The CDR3 has 14 amino acids. V shed 2 bases and J shed 4 bases, with 11 bases lying between them. The V gene's germline CDR1 is MGHRA and CDR2 YSYEKL. The DNA of the CDR3 is TGCGCCAGCAGCCAATACCAGGGCAGCTATGGCTACACCTTC. It specifies CASSQYQGSYGYTF.

As DNA, the CDR3 is TGTGCCAGTAGTGAACAGGACTCCTACGAGCAGTACTTC. It translates to CASSEQDSYEQYF. This chain joins TRBV19 and TRBJ2-7; tentative D call: TRBD1 (5 bases). Germline V gene sequence: CDR1 LNHDA, CDR2 SQIVND (reference sequence). V dropped 5 bases and J dropped 0 bases, with 8 bases sitting between them. The CDR3 is made up of 13 amino acids.

The gene calls are TRBV5-4 and TRBJ2-1; 12 bases line up with TRBD2. V shed 3 bases, J shed 9 bases, and the junction held 7 bases outside the gene matches. CDR3 size: 15 residues. Germline V CDR1 and CDR2: SGHNT, YYREEE (reference sequence). The CDR3 region is CASSSFLAGGPEQFF. The CDR3 DNA reads TGTGCCAGCAGCTCTTTCCTAGCGGGGGGGCCTGAGCAGTTCTTC. Complete variable domain (other parts from reference TRBV5-4 and TRBJ2-1): ETGVTQSPTHLIKTRGQQVTLRCSSQSGHNTVSWYQQALGQGPQFIFQYYREEENGRGNFPPRFSGLQFPNYSSELNVNALELDDSALYLCASSSFLAGGPEQFFGPGTRLTVL.

This sequence joins TRBV6-6 and TRBJ1-1, with D possibly being TRBD1 (5 bases). The CDR3 covers 15 residues. The V end was cut by 0 bases, the J end by 3 bases, with 11 bases between. Germline CDR1 MNHNY, CDR2 SVGAGI (reference sequence). The CDR3 nucleotides are TGTGCCAGCAGTTACTCGACGCAGGGTGACACTGAAGCTTTCTTT. Translated: CASSYSTQGDTEAFF.

The chain combines TRBV7-9 with TRBJ2-2, with D uncertain. The CDR3 is made up of 12 amino acids. Germline-derived CDR1 and CDR2 are SEHNR and FQNEAQ (reference sequence). Between the trimmed V and J ends, which lost 4 bases and 8 bases, there was a span of 8 bases. The CDR3 DNA sequence: TGTGCCAGCAGCTCCTCAACGGGGGAGCTGTTTTTT. Residues: CASSSSTGELFF.

The chain couples TRBV7-9 to TRBJ1-6; 7 bases line up with TRBD1. The germline V gene encodes CDR1 SEHNR and CDR2 FQNEAQ (reference sequence). V trimming: 4 bases; J trimming: 9 bases; junction bases outside the gene matches: 6. The CDR3 length is 14 residues. The CDR3 spells CASSSGGLGSPLHF. CDR3 sequence (DNA): TGTGCCAGCAGCTCAGGGGGTTTGGGTTCACCCCTCCACTTT.

This clonotype was seen only once. This chain uses TRBV13 with TRBJ2-5; D possibly corresponds to TRBD1 (5 bases). V shed 2 bases and J shed 5 bases, with 12 bases lying between them. CDR1 is PRHDT, CDR2 FYEKMQ, per germline (reference sequence). The CDR3 length is 14 residues. In DNA, the CDR3 is TGTGCCAGCAGCTTACAGGGTACACGGGAGACCCAGTACTTC. Protein: CASSLQGTRETQYF.

V gene TRBV5-6 combines with J gene TRBJ2-7; 10 bases align to TRBD1. The CDR3 sequence is 17 residues long. Trimming removed 2 bases from V and 0 bases from J; junction bases left unmatched: 8. Germline CDR1 and CDR2: SGHDT and YYEEEE. CDR3 sequence: CASSFRRGQGDSYEQYF. Here the CDR3 DNA reads TGTGCCAGCAGCTTCCGCCGAGGACAGGGGGACTCCTACGAGCAGTACTTC.

This clonotype has only a few counts. The rearrangement links TRBV9 to TRBJ1-1; D is unclear. Germline assignment: CDR1 SGDLS and CDR2 YYNGEE. V was pared by 0 bases and J by 2 bases, with 8 bases between. There are 14 residues in the CDR3. The CDR3 bases are TGTGCCAGCAGCGTAGATGCAGGCAACACTGAAGCTTTCTTT. This codes for CASSVDAGNTEAFF.

The CDR3: CANLFLTGTGRRNEQFF. The CDR3 nucleotides read TGTGCCAACCTCTTCTTAACCGGGACAGGGAGGCGCAATGAGCAGTTCTTC. This chain connects TRBV24-1 to TRBJ2-1, with 9 bases fitting TRBD1. This CDR3 contains 17 residues. The trim removed 11 bases at V and 6 bases at J, leaving 19 bases unmatched. Germline V gene data show CDR1 as KGHDR and CDR2 as SFDVKD.

This rearrangement joins TRBV4-1 to TRBJ2-3, with 11 bases identical to TRBD2. Germline lookup yields CDR1 MGHRA and CDR2 YSYEKL. This CDR3 has 16 residues. With 0 bases clipped from V and 5 bases from J, the junction kept 4 bases outside the gene matches. The CDR3 coding sequence is TGCGCCAGCAGCCAAGACACTAGCGGGGGAATAGATACGCAGTATTTT. This translates into CASSQDTSGGIDTQYF.

This chain joins TRBV25-1 and TRBJ2-7; a possible D gene is TRBD1 (6 bases). Looked up from germline, CDR1 is MGHDK and CDR2 is SYGVNS. This CDR3 contains 15 residues. V shed 8 bases and J shed 3 bases, with 20 bases lying between them. CDR3 protein: CASAETRGVGYEQYF. CDR3 nucleotides: TGTGCCAGCGCTGAAACCAGGGGCGTCGGCTACGAGCAGTACTTC.

The V gene is TRBV7-7, the J gene TRBJ2-7; 8 bases are shared with TRBD1. The CDR3 is 19 amino acids. Germline V lookup: CDR1 SSHAT, CDR2 FNYEAQ (reference sequence). J gave up 2 bases and V 0 bases, and 15 bases lay outside the gene matches. CDR3 bases: TGTGCCAGCAGCTTAGCCGAGACAGGGGCCGGGACCGGCGCCTACGAGCAGTACTTC. The encoded protein is CASSLAETGAGTGAYEQYF. Full variable domain (missing parts from reference TRBV7-7 and TRBJ2-7): GAGVSQSPRYKVTKRGQDVTLRCDPISSHATLYWYQQALGQGPEFLTYFNYEAQPDKSGLPSDRFSAERPEGSISTLTIQRTEQRDSAMYRCASSLAETGAGTGAYEQYFGPGTRLTVT.

V and J are TRBV29-1 and TRBJ2-2, with D possibly being TRBD1 (5 bases). This CDR3 contains 14 residues. V lost 3 bases and J lost 3, with 11 bases in between. CDR1 and CDR2 from the germline V gene are SQVTM and ANQGSEA. The CDR3 region is CSVEGQEHTGELFF. As DNA, the CDR3 is TGCAGCGTTGAGGGGCAGGAGCACACCGGGGAGCTGTTTTTT.

This clonotype appeared a few times. This sequence joins TRBV13 and TRBJ1-4, with D maybe TRBD1 (5 bases). Germline CDR1 is PRHDT and CDR2 is FYEKMQ (reference sequence). V lost 4 bases to trimming and J lost 0 bases, with 12 bases between them. This CDR3 has 16 amino acids. In DNA form, the CDR3 reads TGTGCCAGCAGCTCCGACAGAACTCCAACTAATGAAAAACTGTTTTTT. This translates into CASSSDRTPTNEKLFF.